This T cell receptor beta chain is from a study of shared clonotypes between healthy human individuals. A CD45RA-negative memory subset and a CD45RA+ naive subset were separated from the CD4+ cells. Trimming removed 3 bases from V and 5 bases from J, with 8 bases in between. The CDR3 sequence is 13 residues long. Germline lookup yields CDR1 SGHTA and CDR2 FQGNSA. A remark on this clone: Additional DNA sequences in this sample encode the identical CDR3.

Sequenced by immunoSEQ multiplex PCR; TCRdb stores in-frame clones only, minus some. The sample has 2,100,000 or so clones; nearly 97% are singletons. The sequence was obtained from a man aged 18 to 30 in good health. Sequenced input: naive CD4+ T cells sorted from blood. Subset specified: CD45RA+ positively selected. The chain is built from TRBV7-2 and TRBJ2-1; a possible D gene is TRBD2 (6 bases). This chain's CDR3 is CASSFSGNNEQFF. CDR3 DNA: TGTGCCAGCAGCTTTAGCGGAAACAATGAGCAGTTCTTC.